The sequence of this T cell receptor (beta chain) was determined in a study of blood T cells in healthy people across ages (dated by TCRdb to the mid-2010s). Broadly, across the study: In model experiments, roughly one uniquely barcoded TCR beta cDNA molecule per two T cells was captured by template switching. Using deep sequencing normalized with unique cDNA molecular identifiers, the study measured how TCR beta repertoire diversity changes with age. The donors were split into four age groups: young (average about 16 years), middle-aged (39), aged (over 55) and long-lived (more than 80). To avoid experimental bias, donors of different ages were distributed randomly across sequencing lanes. Two additional independent replicas of 1 million unique cDNA reads from the same blood draw were analyzed for two donors (one aged 18 to 29 and one aged 80 or older). The investigation overall reported the following: There was a strong correlation between observed TCR beta diversity and the percentage of naive T cells measured by flow cytometry. Total diversity estimates from one million sequenced T cells were considered lower bounds and underestimates. The long-lived group showed more naive CD4+ T cells, fewer expanded clones and increased TCR diversity than the aged group, suggesting age selection. Conclusive comparison of naive and antigen-experienced compartments was prevented by the profiling of bulk unsorted PBMCs. Because the CMV infection status of the donors was unknown, age-related changes in expanded clonotypes may potentially have been confounded. Observed TCR beta diversity per million T cells fell roughly linearly with age, and a significant reduction was already apparent by age about 43.

About this clonotype: The target of this receptor is not known. The junction and the germline gene differ at one end; a read error may be behind it.

The CDR3 spans 13 residues, from the cysteine through the phenylalanine. Here the CDR3 DNA is all that survives: 39 bases in frame from base 1. The donors were 40 or so Caucasian individuals from Russia, aged roughly 6 to 100 years, who were systemically healthy. Roughly 9 milliliters of peripheral blood were drawn from each donor into EDTA-treated Vacutainer tubes. Ficoll-Paque density-gradient centrifugation was used to isolate PBMCs, with at least 6 million per sample. Total RNA, at least 6 micrograms per sample, was extracted from PBMCs with Trizol reagent. Naive CD45RAhigh/CD27high T cell percentages were measured by flow cytometry on a PBMC aliquot from every donor. The library was prepared using 5' RACE. Sequencing took place on an Illumina HiSeq 2500. The second PCR ran for about 7 to 11 cycles and used a J-beta primer mix along with a sample-barcoded 5' primer. Each TCR beta cDNA molecule received a unique molecular identifier from a template-switch 5' adaptor carrying 12 random nucleotides. Each sample yielded at least 3 million CDR3-containing paired-end reads. All of the RNA was converted into first-strand cDNA using the Mint cDNA synthesis kit, with a TRBC-specific oligonucleotide serving as the primer. Following uracil-DNA glycosylase treatment, a first 18-cycle PCR with universal primers M1SS and BC2_uni_R was performed on all cDNA. As for how the authors treated the data: For normalization, 1 million high-quality reads, each with a distinct molecular identifier, were randomly selected from each sample. Instead of being binned into consensus sequences, reads with shared molecular identifiers were discarded. MiTCR, with a Q25 quality threshold and the strictest error-elimination algorithm, was used for CDR3 identification, clonotype clustering and error correction. A nonparametric unseen species model with Euler transformation was used to estimate a lower bound on total TCR beta diversity. In-frame beta chains were kept once TCRdb had trimmed the public reads at Q25 with fastp and called clones with MiXCR. Each CDR3 protein appears once, grouped with its most common genes and DNA. TCRdb, rather than the study authors, made the V and J calls. Within this sample are around 1,100,000 distinct CDR3 sequences, with about two fifths of them counted one time only. The top ten hold around 12% of the sample.

The rearrangement combines TRBV12-3 or TRBV12-4 with TRBJ1-6; no D gene is confidently identified. The sequencing sample was made of blood. This clonotype was obtained from a young man in good health. The CDR3 has the sequence CASSESSNAPPHF. The DNA sequence reads TGTGCCAGCAGCGAGTCCTCCAATGCACCCCCCCACTTT.